The 5 T cell receptor beta chains presented below share a single source sample, sequenced in a study of blood T cell repertoires in COVID-19. Libraries were prepared by immunoSEQ multiplex PCR; TCRdb keeps only in-frame clonotypes and omits some of them. The repertoire holds around 200,000 clones, with over 70% as singletons. Sequencing used peripheral blood. Source of these receptors: a man between 35 and 55 years old with active or convalescent COVID-19.

The chain carries TRBV6-2 or TRBV6-3 and TRBJ1-5; D is possibly TRBD1 (5 bases). CDR1 and CDR2 (germline): MNHEY, SVGEGT. V dropped 0 bases and J dropped 4 bases, with 13 bases sitting between them. The CDR3 has 16 amino acids. CDR3 amino acids: CASSYSREQFNQPQHF. The CDR3 nucleotides read TGTGCCAGCAGTTACTCCAGGGAACAGTTTAATCAGCCCCAGCATTTT.

The chain is built from TRBV29-1 and TRBJ1-2; 10 bases map to TRBD1. The germline V gene encodes CDR1 SQVTM and CDR2 ANQGSEA. Trimming took 7 bases from V and 7 from J; bases not matched to a gene: 9. The CDR3 totals 13 residues. This chain's CDR3 is CSADRDRGSGYTF. CDR3 DNA sequence: TGCAGCGCGGACCGGGACAGGGGCAGTGGCTACACCTTC. The full variable domain, with the rest looked up from reference TRBV29-1 and TRBJ1-2, is SAVISQKPSRDICQRGTSLTIQCQVDSQVTMMFWYRQQPGQSLTLIATANQGSEATYESGFVIDKFPISRPNLTFSTLTVSNMSPEDSSIYLCSADRDRGSGYTFGSGTRLTVV.

The chain employs TRBV7-2 and TRBJ1-3; D call uncertain. Per the germline V gene, CDR1 is SGHTA and CDR2 is FQGNSA. The CDR3 consists of 16 residues. Trimming stripped 1 base from V and 0 bases from J, with 10 bases between. The CDR3 spells CASSLEVRSSGNTIYF. As DNA, the CDR3 is TGTGCCAGCAGCTTAGAGGTGCGGAGCTCTGGAAACACCATATATTTT.

A word on this clone: At the DNA level, this CDR3 is encoded by other sequences in the same sample as well. V usage is TRBV18 and J usage is TRBJ1-1; 7 bases match TRBD1. This CDR3 is built from 15 residues. Germline CDR1 is KGHSH and CDR2 is LQKENI. Losses at the gene ends were 0 bases for V and 1 base for J; bases not matched to a gene: 2. CDR3: CASSPPNRGNTEAFF. In DNA, the CDR3 is TGTGCCAGCTCACCACCTAACAGGGGGAACACTGAAGCTTTCTTT.

The rearrangement links TRBV19 to TRBJ1-1, with unresolved D. The CDR3 has 13 amino acids. Germline assignment: CDR1 LNHDA and CDR2 SQIVND (reference sequence). The ends were cut back, 2 bases at V and 4 bases at J, with 8 bases in the middle. The chain's CDR3 is CASSIPGITEAFF. CDR3 DNA sequence: TGTGCCAGTAGTATACCCGGGATCACTGAAGCTTTCTTT.